This TCR beta chain was found in a study of T cell repertoires in cytomegalovirus infection. About the research overall: A matching HLA type, together with CMV infection, was signaled by public TCR beta signatures. Study-level points and caveats: The cumulative frequency of public TCR beta families identified carriers of CMV plus the relevant HLA. HLA-C-restricted CMV-specific TCR beta clonotypes prevailed in the ex vivo response.

Trimming removed 7 bases at V and 2 bases at J, with 13 bases between. The CDR3 extends over 14 amino acids. Germline V gives CDR1 MNHEY, CDR2 SMNVEV (reference sequence). MiXCR, run by TCRdb on the reads, gives a single entry per CDR3 protein. The data contain approximately 500,000 distinct CDR3 sequences, about a quarter of them singletons. In its sample, this clonotype was seen a few times. Its antigen is undetermined. The J gene is TRBJ2-3, the V gene TRBV27; possibly TRBD1 for D (5 bases). This clonotype originated in a human donor in good health (CMV status not recorded). Some clones in this sample may be carry-over from other donors' samples. What was sequenced was PBMCs. CDR3 amino acids: CASTPSTVTDTQYF. CDR3 sequence (DNA): TGTGCCAGCACCCCCTCGACAGTCACAGATACGCAGTATTTT.